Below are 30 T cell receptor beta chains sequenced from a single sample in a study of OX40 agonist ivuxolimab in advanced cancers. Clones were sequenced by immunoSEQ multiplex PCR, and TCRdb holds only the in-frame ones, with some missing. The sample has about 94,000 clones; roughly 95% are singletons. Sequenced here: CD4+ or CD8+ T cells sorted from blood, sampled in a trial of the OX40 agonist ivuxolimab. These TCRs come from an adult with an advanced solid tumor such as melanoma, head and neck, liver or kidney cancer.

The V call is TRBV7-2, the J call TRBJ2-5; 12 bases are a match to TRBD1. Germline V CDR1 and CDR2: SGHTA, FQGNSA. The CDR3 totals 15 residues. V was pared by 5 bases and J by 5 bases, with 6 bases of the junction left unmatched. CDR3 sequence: CASSPGTGGWETQYF. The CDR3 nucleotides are TGTGCCAGCAGCCCCGGGACAGGGGGCTGGGAGACCCAGTACTTC.

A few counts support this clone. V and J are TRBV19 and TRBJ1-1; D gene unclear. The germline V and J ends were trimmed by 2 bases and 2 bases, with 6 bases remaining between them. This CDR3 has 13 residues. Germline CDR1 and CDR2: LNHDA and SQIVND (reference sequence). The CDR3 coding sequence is TGTGCCAGTAGTATAAATGGCAACACTGAAGCTTTCTTT. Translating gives CASSINGNTEAFF.

The CDR3 DNA reads TGTGCCAGCAGCGAGGGGGGAATTAACTATGGCTACACCTTC. Protein: CASSEGGINYGYTF. This chain uses TRBV5-5 with TRBJ1-2, with a weak D call TRBD1 (6 bases). This CDR3 has 14 amino acids. CDR1 is SGHKS and CDR2 is YYEKEE in the germline V gene (reference sequence). Between the trimmed V and J ends, which lost 4 bases and 1 base, there was a span of 11 bases.

CDR3 in DNA: TGTGCCAGCAGTTCGGGGCAGGTCTACGAGCAGTACTTC. Encoded protein: CASSSGQVYEQYF. The rearrangement joins TRBV28 to TRBJ2-7; D possibly uses TRBD1 or TRBD2 (5 bases each). This CDR3 contains 13 residues. CDR1 is MDHEN and CDR2 is SYDVKM in the germline V gene. Trimming stripped 4 bases from V and 3 bases from J, with 10 bases between.

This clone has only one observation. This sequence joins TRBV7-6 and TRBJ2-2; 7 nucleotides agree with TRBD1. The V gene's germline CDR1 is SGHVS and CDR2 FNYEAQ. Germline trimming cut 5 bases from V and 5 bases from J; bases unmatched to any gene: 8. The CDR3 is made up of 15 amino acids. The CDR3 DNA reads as TGTGCCAGCAGCACCCAGACAGGGTGGACCGGGGAGCTGTTTTTT. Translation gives CASSTQTGWTGELFF.

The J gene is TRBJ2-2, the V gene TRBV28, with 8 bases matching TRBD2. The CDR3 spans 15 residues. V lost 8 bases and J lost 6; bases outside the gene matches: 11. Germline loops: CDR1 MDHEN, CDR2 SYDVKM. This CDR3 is CASLAPGLVAGELFF. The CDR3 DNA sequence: TGTGCCAGCCTTGCCCCGGGACTAGTTGCCGGGGAGCTGTTTTTT.

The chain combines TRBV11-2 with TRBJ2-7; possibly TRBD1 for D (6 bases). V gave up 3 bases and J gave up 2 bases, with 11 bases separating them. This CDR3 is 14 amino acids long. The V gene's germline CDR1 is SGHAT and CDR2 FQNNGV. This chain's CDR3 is CASSLQGPTYEQYF. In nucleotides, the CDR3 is TGTGCCAGCAGCTTGCAGGGGCCAACCTACGAGCAGTACTTC.

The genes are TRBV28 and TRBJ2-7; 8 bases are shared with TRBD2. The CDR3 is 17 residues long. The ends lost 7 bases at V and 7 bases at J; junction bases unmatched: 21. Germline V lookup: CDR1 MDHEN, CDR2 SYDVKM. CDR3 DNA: TGTGCCAGCACGCTCAGAACTAGCGGAACACATCTTAGGGAGCAGTACTTC. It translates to CASTLRTSGTHLREQYF. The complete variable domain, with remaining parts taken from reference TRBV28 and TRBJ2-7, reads DVKVTQSSRYLVKRTGEKVFLECVQDMDHENMFWYRQDPGLGLRLIYFSYDVKMKEKGDIPEGYSVSREKKERFSLILESASTNQTSMYLCASTLRTSGTHLREQYFGPGTRLTVT.

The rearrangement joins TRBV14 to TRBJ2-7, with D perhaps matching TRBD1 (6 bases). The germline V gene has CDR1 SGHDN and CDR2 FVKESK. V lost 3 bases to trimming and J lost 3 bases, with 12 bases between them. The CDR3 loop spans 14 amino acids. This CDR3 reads CASSHLDRVYEQYF. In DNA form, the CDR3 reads TGTGCCAGCAGCCACTTGGACAGAGTCTACGAGCAGTACTTC. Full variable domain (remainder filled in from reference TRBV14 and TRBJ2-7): EAGVTQFPSHSVIEKGQTVTLRCDPISGHDNLYWYRRVMGKEIKFLLHFVKESKQDESGMPNNRFLAERTGGTYSTLKVQPAELEDSGVYFCASSHLDRVYEQYFGPGTRLTVT.

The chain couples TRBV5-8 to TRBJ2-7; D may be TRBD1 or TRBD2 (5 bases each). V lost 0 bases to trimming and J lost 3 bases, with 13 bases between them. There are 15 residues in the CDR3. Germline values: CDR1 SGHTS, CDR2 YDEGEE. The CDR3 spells CASSLGGTPIYEQYF. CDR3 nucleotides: TGTGCCAGCAGCTTGGGTGGGACCCCTATCTACGAGCAGTACTTC.

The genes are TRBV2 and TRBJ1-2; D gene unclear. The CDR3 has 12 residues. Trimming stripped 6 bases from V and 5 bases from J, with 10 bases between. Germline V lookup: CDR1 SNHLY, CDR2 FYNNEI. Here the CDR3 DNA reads TGTGCCAGCAGAACGGGCGGGTATGGCTACACCTTC. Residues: CASRTGGYGYTF.

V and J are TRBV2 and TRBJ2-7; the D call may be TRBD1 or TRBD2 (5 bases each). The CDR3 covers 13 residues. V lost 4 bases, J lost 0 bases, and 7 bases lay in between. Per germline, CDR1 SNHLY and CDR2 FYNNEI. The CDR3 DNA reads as TGTGCCAGCAGTGTTGGGGGCTCCTACGAGCAGTACTTC. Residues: CASSVGGSYEQYF.

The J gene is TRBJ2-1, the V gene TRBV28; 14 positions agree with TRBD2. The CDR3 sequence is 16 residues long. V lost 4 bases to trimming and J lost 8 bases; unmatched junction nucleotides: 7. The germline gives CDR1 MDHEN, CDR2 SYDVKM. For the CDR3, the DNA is TGTGCCAGCAGTTATGGGGGGACTAGCGGGAGCTATGAGCAGTTCTTC. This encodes CASSYGGTSGSYEQFF.

Here the CDR3 reads CASSRTTGNYEQYF. CDR3 in DNA: TGTGCCAGCAGCCGAACCACAGGGAACTACGAGCAGTACTTC. The chain links TRBV11-2 to TRBJ2-7, with a tentative D call TRBD1 (6 bases). Trimming took 5 bases from V and 3 from J, leaving 14 bases between them. The CDR3 consists of 14 residues. Germline assignment: CDR1 SGHAT and CDR2 FQNNGV.

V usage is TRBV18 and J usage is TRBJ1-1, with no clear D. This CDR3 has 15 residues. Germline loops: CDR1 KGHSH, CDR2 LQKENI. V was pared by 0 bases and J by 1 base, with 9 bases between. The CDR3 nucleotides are TGTGCCAGCTCACCACCGACCCGTGAGAACACTGAAGCTTTCTTT. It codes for CASSPPTRENTEAFF.

The CDR3, as DNA: TGTGCCAGCAGCTTAGTGAGCGGGGAGCTGTTTTTT. It encodes CASSLVSGELFF. V usage is TRBV7-2 and J usage is TRBJ2-2; no clear D. Trimming removed 1 base at V and 7 bases at J, with 4 bases between. The germline V gene encodes CDR1 SGHTA and CDR2 FQGNSA. There are 12 residues in the CDR3.

The CDR3 here is CASSKETQYF. The CDR3 coding sequence is TGTGCCAGCAGTAAAGAGACCCAGTACTTC. The V gene is TRBV7-9, the J gene TRBJ2-5; no definite D call. This CDR3 comprises 10 residues. In germline, CDR1 is SEHNR, CDR2 FQNEAQ (reference sequence). V lost 6 bases and J 3 bases, leaving 2 bases between the germline ends.

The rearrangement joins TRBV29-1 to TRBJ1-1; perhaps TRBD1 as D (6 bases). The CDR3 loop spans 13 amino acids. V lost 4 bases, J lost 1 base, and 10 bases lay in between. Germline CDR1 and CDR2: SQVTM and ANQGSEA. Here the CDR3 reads CSVAGQQNTEAFF. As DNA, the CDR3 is TGCAGCGTTGCCGGACAGCAGAACACTGAAGCTTTCTTT.

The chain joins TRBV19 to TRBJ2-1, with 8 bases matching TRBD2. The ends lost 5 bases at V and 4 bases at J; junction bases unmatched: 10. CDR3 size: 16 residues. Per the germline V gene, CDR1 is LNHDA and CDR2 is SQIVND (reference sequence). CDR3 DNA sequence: TGTGCCAGTAGTCCCCAAGGCAGCGGGGGATACAATGAGCAGTTCTTC. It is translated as CASSPQGSGGYNEQFF. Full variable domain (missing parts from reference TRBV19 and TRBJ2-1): DGGITQSPKYLFRKEGQNVTLSCEQNLNHDAMYWYRQDPGQGLRLIYYSQIVNDFQKGDIAEGYSVSREKKESFPLTVTSAQKNPTAFYLCASSPQGSGGYNEQFFGPGTRLTVL.

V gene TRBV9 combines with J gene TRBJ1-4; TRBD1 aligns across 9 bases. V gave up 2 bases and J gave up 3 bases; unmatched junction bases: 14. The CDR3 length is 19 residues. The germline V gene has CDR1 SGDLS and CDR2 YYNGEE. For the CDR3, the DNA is TGTGCCAGCAGCGTCCGGGACAGGGCAGCAATTGGGGCTAATGAAAAACTGTTTTTT. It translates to CASSVRDRAAIGANEKLFF.

In DNA form, the CDR3 reads TGTGCCAGCAGCTGGACGGACACCGGGGAGCTGTTTTTT. Its protein product is CASSWTDTGELFF. The chain recombines TRBV11-2 with TRBJ2-2, with D unresolved. Germline assignment: CDR1 SGHAT and CDR2 FQNNGV. V lost 4 bases and J 3 bases, leaving 6 bases between the germline ends. The CDR3 loop spans 13 amino acids. Supplemented by reference TRBV11-2 and TRBJ2-2, the full variable domain reads EAGVAQSPRYKIIEKRQSVAFWCNPISGHATLYWYQQILGQGPKLLIQFQNNGVVDDSQLPKDRFSAERLKGVDSTLKIQPAKLEDSAVYLCASSWTDTGELFFGEGSRLTVL.

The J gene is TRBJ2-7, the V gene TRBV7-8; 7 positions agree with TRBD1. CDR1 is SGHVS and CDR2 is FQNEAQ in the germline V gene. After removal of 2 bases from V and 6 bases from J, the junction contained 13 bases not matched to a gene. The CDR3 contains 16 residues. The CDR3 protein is CASSLLRGPASGEQYF. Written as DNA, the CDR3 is TGTGCCAGCAGCTTATTGAGGGGGCCAGCGTCGGGCGAGCAGTACTTC.

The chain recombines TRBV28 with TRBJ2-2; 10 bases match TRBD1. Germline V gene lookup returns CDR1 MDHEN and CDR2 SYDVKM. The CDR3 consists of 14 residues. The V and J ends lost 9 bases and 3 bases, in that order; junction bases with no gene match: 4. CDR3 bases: TGTGCCAGTCAGACAGGGGGCGACACCGGGGAGCTGTTTTTT. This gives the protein CASQTGGDTGELFF.

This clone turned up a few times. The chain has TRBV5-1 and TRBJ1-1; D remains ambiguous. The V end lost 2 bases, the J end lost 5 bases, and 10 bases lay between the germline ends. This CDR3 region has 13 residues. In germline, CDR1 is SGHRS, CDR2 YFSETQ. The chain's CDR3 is CASSFSRETEAFF. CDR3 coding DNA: TGCGCCAGCAGCTTTTCACGCGAAACTGAAGCTTTCTTT. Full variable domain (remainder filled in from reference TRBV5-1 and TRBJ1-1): KAGVTQTPRYLIKTRGQQVTLSCSPISGHRSVSWYQQTPGQGLQFLFEYFSETQRNKGNFPGRFSGRQFSNSRSEMNVSTLELGDSALYLCASSFSRETEAFFGQGTRLTVV.

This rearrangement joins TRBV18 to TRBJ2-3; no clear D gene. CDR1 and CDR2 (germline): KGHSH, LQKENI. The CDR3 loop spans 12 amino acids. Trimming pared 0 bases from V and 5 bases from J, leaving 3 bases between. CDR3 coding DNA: TGTGCCAGCTCACCACCGCAAGATACGCAGTATTTT. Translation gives CASSPPQDTQYF.

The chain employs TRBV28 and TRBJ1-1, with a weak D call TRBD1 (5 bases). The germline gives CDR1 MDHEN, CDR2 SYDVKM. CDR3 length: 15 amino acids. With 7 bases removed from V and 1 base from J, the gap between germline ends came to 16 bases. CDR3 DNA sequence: TGTGCCAGCATTAGGGGCGGGACCGGGAACACTGAAGCTTTCTTT. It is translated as CASIRGGTGNTEAFF.

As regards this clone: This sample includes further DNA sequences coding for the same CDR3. The CDR3 protein is CASSFSGGYEQYF. In DNA form, the CDR3 reads TGTGCCAGCAGTTTTTCAGGGGGGTACGAGCAGTACTTC. The rearrangement links TRBV27 to TRBJ2-7; perhaps TRBD1 as D (7 bases). Germline lookup yields CDR1 MNHEY and CDR2 SMNVEV (reference sequence). The CDR3 covers 13 residues. Trimming shortened V by 3 bases and J by 4 bases, and 10 bases separated the two germline ends.

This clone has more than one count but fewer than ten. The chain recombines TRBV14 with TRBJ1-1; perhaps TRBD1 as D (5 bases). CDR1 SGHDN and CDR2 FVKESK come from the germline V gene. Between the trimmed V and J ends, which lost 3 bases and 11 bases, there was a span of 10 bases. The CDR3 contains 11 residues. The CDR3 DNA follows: TGTGCCAGCAGCCAGCGGGGGTATGCTTTCTTT. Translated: CASSQRGYAFF.

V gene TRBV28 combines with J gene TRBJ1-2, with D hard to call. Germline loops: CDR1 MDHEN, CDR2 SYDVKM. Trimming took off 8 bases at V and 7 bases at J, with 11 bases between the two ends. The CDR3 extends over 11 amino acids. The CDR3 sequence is CASGSRSGYTF. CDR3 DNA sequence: TGTGCCAGCGGAAGCAGGAGTGGCTACACCTTC.

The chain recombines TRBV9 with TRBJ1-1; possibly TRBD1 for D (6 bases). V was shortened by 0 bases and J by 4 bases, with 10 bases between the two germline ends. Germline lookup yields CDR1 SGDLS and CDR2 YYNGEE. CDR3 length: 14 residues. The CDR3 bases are TGTGCCAGCAGCGTAGTTGGGGGGCTCACTGAAGCTTTCTTT. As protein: CASSVVGGLTEAFF.